This TCR beta chain appears in the sequencing data of a study of T cell repertoires in cytomegalovirus infection. Each CDR3 protein gets one entry after TCRdb re-called the reads with MiXCR. The sample lists 200,000 to 300,000 distinct CDR3 sequences; about 12% were seen once. This clonotype came up many times. The sequence was collected from a human donor in good health (CMV status not recorded). Some clones in this sample may be carry-over from other donors' samples. Sequenced input: PBMCs.

CDR3 in amino acids: CASSLVGQGNEKLFF. The DNA of the CDR3 is TGTGCCAGCAGCTTAGTCGGACAGGGCAATGAAAAACTGTTTTTT. This chain joins TRBV7-2 and TRBJ1-4; 8 nucleotides line up with TRBD1. V lost 1 base, J lost 5 bases, and 3 bases stayed unmatched. Germline V gene data show CDR1 as SGHTA and CDR2 as FQGNSA. This CDR3 contains 15 residues.